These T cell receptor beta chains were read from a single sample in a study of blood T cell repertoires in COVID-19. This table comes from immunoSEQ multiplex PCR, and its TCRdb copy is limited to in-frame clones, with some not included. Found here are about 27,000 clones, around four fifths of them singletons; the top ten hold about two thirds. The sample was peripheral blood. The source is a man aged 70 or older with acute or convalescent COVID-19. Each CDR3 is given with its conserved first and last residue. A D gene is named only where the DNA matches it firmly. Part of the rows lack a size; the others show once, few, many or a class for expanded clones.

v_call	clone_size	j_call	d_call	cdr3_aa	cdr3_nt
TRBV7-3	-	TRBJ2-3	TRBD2	CASLGLAGPDTQYF	TGTGCCAGCTTGGGACTAGCGGGGCCAGATACGCAGTATTTT
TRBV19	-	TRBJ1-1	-	CASNRPRGADTEAFF	TGTGCCAGTAACCGGCCAAGAGGAGCCGACACTGAAGCTTTCTTT
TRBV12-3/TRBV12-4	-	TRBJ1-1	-	CASSLEGTEAFF	TGTGCCAGCAGTTTAGAGGGGACTGAAGCTTTCTTT
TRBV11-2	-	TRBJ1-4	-	CASSSQGLGNEKLFF	TGTGCCAGCAGCTCCCAGGGTTTGGGGAATGAAAAACTGTTTTTT
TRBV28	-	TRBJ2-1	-	CASSYLRERYSEQFF	TGTGCCAGCAGTTATCTTCGGGAGCGCTACAGTGAGCAGTTCTTC
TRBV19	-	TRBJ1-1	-	CASSPSRTARAFF	TGTGCCAGTAGTCCCAGTAGGACAGCAAGAGCTTTCTTT
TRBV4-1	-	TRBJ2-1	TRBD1	CASSQGQGVREQFF	TGCGCCAGCAGCCAAGGACAGGGGGTCCGAGAGCAGTTCTTC
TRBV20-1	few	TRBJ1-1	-	CSATRGTEAFF	TGCAGTGCTACCAGGGGAACTGAAGCTTTCTTT
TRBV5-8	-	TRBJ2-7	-	CASSLTRPPEAYEQYF	TGTGCCAGCAGCTTGACACGGCCGCCTGAGGCCTACGAGCAGTACTTC
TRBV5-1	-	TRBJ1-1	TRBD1	CASSPNAGQTMNTEAFF	TGCGCCAGCAGCCCCAATGCGGGACAGACAATGAACACTGAAGCTTTCTTT
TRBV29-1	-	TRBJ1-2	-	CSVAEPNYGYTF	TGCAGCGTTGCTGAGCCAAACTATGGCTACACCTTC
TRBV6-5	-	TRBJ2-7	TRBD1	CASSTNRGSSYEQYF	TGTGCCAGCAGTACGAACAGGGGAAGCTCCTACGAGCAGTACTTC
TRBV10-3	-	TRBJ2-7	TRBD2	CAISGPSGSYEQYF	TGTGCCATCTCTGGCCCTAGCGGCTCCTACGAGCAGTACTTC
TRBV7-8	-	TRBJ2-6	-	CASSSEGSGANVLTF	TGTGCCAGCAGCTCAGAGGGTAGTGGGGCCAACGTCCTGACTTTC
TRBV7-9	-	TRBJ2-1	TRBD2	CASLTSGGAWEQFF	TGTGCCAGCTTGACTAGCGGGGGGGCTTGGGAGCAGTTCTTC
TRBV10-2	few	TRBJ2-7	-	CASSEGGPYEQYF	TGCGCCAGCAGTGAAGGAGGGCCCTACGAGCAGTACTTC
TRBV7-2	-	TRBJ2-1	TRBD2	CASSLQALADYNEQFF	TGTGCCAGCAGCTTACAAGCACTAGCGGATTACAATGAGCAGTTCTTC
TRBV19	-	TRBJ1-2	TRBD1	CASSIEETGVRYTF	TGTGCCAGTAGTATAGAAGAGACAGGGGTGCGCTACACCTTC
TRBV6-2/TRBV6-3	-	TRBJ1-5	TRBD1	CASSLALTGVNQPQHF	TGTGCCAGCAGTCTAGCCCTGACAGGGGTCAATCAGCCCCAGCATTTT
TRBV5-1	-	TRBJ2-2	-	CASSFPNTGELFF	TGCGCCAGCAGCTTCCCAAACACCGGGGAGCTGTTTTTT
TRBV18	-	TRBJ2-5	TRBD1	CASSPPPGQAGTQYF	TGTGCCAGCTCACCACCCCCAGGACAGGCCGGGACCCAGTACTTC
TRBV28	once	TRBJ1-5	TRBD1	CASSPGTGVRPQHF	TGTGCCAGCAGTCCCGGGACAGGTGTAAGGCCCCAGCATTTT
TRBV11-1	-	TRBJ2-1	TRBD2	CASSSGLAGVNEQFF	TGTGCCAGCAGCTCGGGACTAGCGGGAGTAAATGAGCAGTTCTTC
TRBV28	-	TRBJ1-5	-	CASSLFPGDNQPQHF	TGTGCCAGCAGTTTATTCCCGGGGGACAATCAGCCCCAGCATTTT
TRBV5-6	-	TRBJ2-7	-	CASSFGGAYEQYF	TGTGCCAGCAGCTTCGGCGGGGCCTACGAGCAGTACTTC
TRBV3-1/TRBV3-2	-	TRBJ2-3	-	CASSQDLTTATDTQYF	TGTGCCAGCAGCCAAGATCTGACTACCGCCACAGATACGCAGTATTTT
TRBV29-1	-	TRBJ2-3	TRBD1	CSVGGQAGTDTQYF	TGCAGCGTGGGGGGACAGGCGGGCACAGATACGCAGTATTTT
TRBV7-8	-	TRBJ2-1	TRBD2	CASSLYGASGGNEQFF	TGTGCCAGCAGCTTATATGGGGCTAGCGGGGGTAATGAGCAGTTCTTC
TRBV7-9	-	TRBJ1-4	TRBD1	CASSQRTGAGEEKLFF	TGTGCCAGCAGCCAAAGGACAGGGGCCGGGGAGGAAAAACTGTTTTTT